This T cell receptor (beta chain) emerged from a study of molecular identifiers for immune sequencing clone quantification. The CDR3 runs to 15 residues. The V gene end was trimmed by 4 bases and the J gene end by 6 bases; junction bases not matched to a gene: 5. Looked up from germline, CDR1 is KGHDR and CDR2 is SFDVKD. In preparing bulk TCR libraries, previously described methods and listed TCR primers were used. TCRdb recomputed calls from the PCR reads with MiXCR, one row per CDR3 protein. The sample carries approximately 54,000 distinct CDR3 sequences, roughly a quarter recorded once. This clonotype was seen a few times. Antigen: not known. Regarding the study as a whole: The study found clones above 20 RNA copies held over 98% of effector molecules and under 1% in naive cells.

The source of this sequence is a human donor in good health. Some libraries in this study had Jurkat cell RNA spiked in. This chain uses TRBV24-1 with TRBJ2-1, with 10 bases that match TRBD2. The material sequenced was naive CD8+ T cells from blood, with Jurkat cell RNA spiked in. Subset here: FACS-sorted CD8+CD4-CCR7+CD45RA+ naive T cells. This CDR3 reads CATSDPASGSNEQFF. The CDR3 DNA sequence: TGTGCCACCAGTGACCCTGCTAGCGGGAGCAATGAGCAGTTCTTC.